What follows is one T cell receptor (beta chain) and its context. Looked up from germline, CDR1 is SGHRS and CDR2 is YFSETQ. This CDR3 contains 15 residues. V was trimmed by 2 bases and J by 0 bases, leaving 8 bases between them. This entry belongs to a study of blood T cell repertoires in COVID-19. The wider study: COVID-19 samples from acute and convalescent phases originated in the United States, Italy and Spain. T cells, B-cell-depleted T cells, or PBMCs provided the cDNA or gDNA that served as material.

Authors' analysis steps: Estimated nucleated cell counts came from reference gene primer amplification. Using immunoSEQ multiplex PCR, the repertoire was profiled, and TCRdb retains in-frame clones only, with some absent. Clone size and the V and J calls come from that table; the DNA yielded D and trimming. Here the sample spans about 62,000 clones, roughly 88% being singletons. The rearrangement joins TRBV5-1 to TRBJ2-2, with D tentatively TRBD1 (5 bases). The specimen sequenced was peripheral blood. This TCR came from a woman aged 80 or older with acute or convalescent COVID-19. The CDR3 DNA reads TGCGCCAGCAGCTTAGGGGTCGCGAACACCGGGGAGCTGTTTTTT. This encodes CASSLGVANTGELFF.